Below, 29 T cell receptor beta chains from the same sample are listed, as sequenced in a study of response to subunit inactivated influenza vaccine. TCRdb used MiXCR to reprocess the RT-PCR reads, holding one entry per CDR3 protein. The sample holds about 570,000 distinct CDR3 sequences, about 11% seen once. This same sample was also taken into another study, of T cells expressing NK-cell markers. That report notes: Researchers built TCR beta cDNA using 5'RACE template switching with UMIs.

Sequenced material: PBMCs from blood, taken on the day of vaccination. Receptors were obtained from a man between 45 and 60 years old who received an inactivated influenza vaccine.

The V call is TRBV29-1, the J call TRBJ1-1; D gene uncertain. Between the trimmed V and J ends, which lost 7 bases and 2 bases, there was a span of 14 bases. The CDR3 sequence is 13 residues long. In germline, CDR1 is SQVTM, CDR2 ANQGSEA. The CDR3 nucleotides are TGCAGCGCTCGGGCAGACCTAAACACTGAAGCTTTCTTT. It yields the protein CSARADLNTEAFF.

The J gene is TRBJ2-5, the V gene TRBV20-1, with D perhaps being TRBD1 or TRBD2 (5 bases each). Between the trimmed V and J ends, which lost 7 bases and 5 bases, there was a span of 11 bases. CDR1 and CDR2 from the germline V gene are DFQATT and SNEGSKA (reference sequence). The CDR3 is 11 residues long. The CDR3 coding sequence is TGCAGTGTCACCGGGGCGGAGACCCAGTACTTC. This codes for CSVTGAETQYF.

This clonotype was detected a few times. V is TRBV18 and J is TRBJ2-1; the match to TRBD2 covers 10 bases. With V trimmed by 5 bases and J by 9 bases, 13 bases remained unmatched. Germline lookup yields CDR1 KGHSH and CDR2 LQKENI. The CDR3 has 16 amino acids. The CDR3: CASSFEGLAVLGEQFF. Here the CDR3 DNA reads TGTGCCAGCTCATTTGAAGGACTAGCGGTACTGGGTGAGCAGTTCTTC.

This clonotype has more than one count but fewer than ten. The rearrangement links TRBV10-3 to TRBJ2-7; TRBD2 aligns across 7 bases. CDR3 length equals 13 residues. Germline V gives CDR1 ENHRY, CDR2 SYGVKD. J was trimmed by 13 bases and V by 0 bases; bases with no gene match: 9. DNA of the CDR3: TGTGCCATCAGTGAGTCGGGGAGGGGCCACTCCTACTTC. Translated, it gives CAISESGRGHSYF.

V and J are TRBV5-4 and TRBJ2-2, with D maybe TRBD2 (6 bases). The CDR3 length is 16 residues. V lost 4 bases and J 6 bases, leaving 19 bases between the germline ends. In germline, CDR1 is SGHNT, CDR2 YYREEE (reference sequence). CDR3 loop: CASSLLAGRGAGELFF. DNA of the CDR3: TGTGCCAGCAGCCTGTTGGCGGGAAGAGGTGCCGGGGAGCTGTTTTTT.

In this sample, this clonotype turned up many times. Germline and junction disagree at one end, which may indicate a read error. The chain uses TRBV18 and TRBJ2-2, with 9 bases fitting TRBD1. The CDR3 loop spans 15 amino acids. Germline lookup yields CDR1 KGHSH and CDR2 LQKENI. The chain's CDR3 is CASSPRQGDTGELFF. In DNA, the CDR3 is TGCGCCAGCAGCCCCAGACAGGGGGACACCGGGGAGCTGTTTTTT.

There are a few counts of this clonotype. This chain joins TRBV29-1 and TRBJ2-5; 7 positions match TRBD2. Germline trimming cut 1 base from V and 0 bases from J; bases unmatched to any gene: 8. This CDR3 has 16 amino acids. The germline V gene has CDR1 SQVTM and CDR2 ANQGSEA. CDR3 sequence reads: CSVEGGSGGYQETQYF. The CDR3 DNA reads as TGCAGCGTTGAAGGTGGATCGGGAGGTTACCAAGAGACCCAGTACTTC.

This clonotype came up many times. This chain joins TRBV5-1 and TRBJ2-1, with 11 bases lining up with TRBD2. Per germline, CDR1 SGHRS and CDR2 YFSETQ. The junction had 13 bases not matched to a gene; V was cut back by 5 bases and J by 3 bases. This CDR3 contains 18 residues. CDR3 in DNA: TGCGCCAGCAGACAATTCGGGACTAGCGGAGGGGTCTACAATGAGCAGTTCTTC. This codes for CASRQFGTSGGVYNEQFF.

Many counts were recorded for this clonotype. This chain uses TRBV4-3 with TRBJ1-1; TRBD1 agrees at 7 bases. Losses at the gene ends were 0 bases for V and 4 bases for J; bases not matched to a gene: 2. Germline loops: CDR1 LGHNA, CDR2 YSLEER. The CDR3 is 14 residues long. In nucleotides, the CDR3 is TGCGCCAGCAGCCAAGATACAGGGGCCACTGAAGCTTTCTTT. Translated: CASSQDTGATEAFF.

This clonotype has just a few counts. The rearrangement links TRBV5-1 to TRBJ1-1; D unclear. Germline V lookup: CDR1 SGHRS, CDR2 YFSETQ. The V and J ends lost 4 bases and 1 base respectively, with 11 bases between them. The CDR3 has 14 residues. CDR3 sequence (DNA): TGCGCCAGCAGCCTGCACCCAGAGAACACTGAAGCTTTCTTT. Its protein is CASSLHPENTEAFF.

This clonotype showed up just a few times. This sequence joins TRBV5-1 and TRBJ2-1; possibly TRBD2 for D (5 bases). V was pared by 0 bases and J by 7 bases, with 20 bases between. The CDR3 spans 17 residues. CDR1 and CDR2 from the germline V gene are SGHRS and YFSETQ. The CDR3 coding sequence is TGCGCCAGCAGCTTGGAGGGCACTAGGAAAAATGGTAATGAGCAGTTCTTC. Residues: CASSLEGTRKNGNEQFF.

In its sample, this clonotype was seen a few times. V usage is TRBV7-9 and J usage is TRBJ2-7; D call uncertain. This CDR3 contains 15 residues. Germline V lookup: CDR1 SEHNR, CDR2 FQNEAQ (reference sequence). The ends were cut back, 1 base at V and 5 bases at J, with 15 bases in the middle. Written as DNA, the CDR3 is TGTGCCAGCAGCTTAGTAACTGGGTTCGGAAACGAGCAGTACTTC. Its translation: CASSLVTGFGNEQYF.

This clonotype showed up many times. The chain joins TRBV5-1 to TRBJ1-1; 8 positions agree with TRBD1. Unmatched junction bases numbered 5, after V lost 4 bases and J lost 0 bases. Germline-derived CDR1 and CDR2 are SGHRS and YFSETQ. The length of the CDR3 is 15 residues. The CDR3 DNA follows: TGCGCCAGCAGCCCTCGGGACAGGATGAACACTGAAGCTTTCTTT. The encoded protein is CASSPRDRMNTEAFF.

This clonotype was recorded a few times. This sequence joins TRBV5-1 and TRBJ2-2; 10 bases map to TRBD1. The CDR3 covers 15 residues. CDR1 is SGHRS, CDR2 YFSETQ, per germline. J gave up 3 bases and V 4 bases, and 3 bases lay outside the gene matches. The CDR3 protein is CASSRQGADTGELFF. For the CDR3, the DNA is TGCGCCAGCAGCCGACAGGGGGCGGACACCGGGGAGCTGTTTTTT.

The chain links TRBV20-1 to TRBJ2-7; 7 bases map to TRBD1. The V and J ends lost 0 bases and 1 base, in that order; junction bases with no gene match: 9. CDR3 length: 16 residues. Germline-derived CDR1 and CDR2 are DFQATT and SNEGSKA (reference sequence). In DNA form, the CDR3 reads TGCAGTGCTAGAGAAGGGGGCAGGATGGTTTCCTACGAGCAGTACTTC. Amino acids: CSAREGGRMVSYEQYF.

The table lists this clonotype with many counts. The rearrangement links TRBV5-1 to TRBJ1-5; tentative D call: TRBD1 (5 bases). This CDR3 is built from 16 residues. Germline CDR1 reads SGHRS; CDR2 reads YFSETQ. V was clipped by 4 bases and J by 0 bases, with 14 bases between them. Here the CDR3 reads CASSAGTGGSNQPQHF. The CDR3 DNA is TGCGCCAGCAGCGCAGGGACCGGGGGTAGCAATCAGCCCCAGCATTTT.

The gene calls are TRBV23-1 and TRBJ2-1; no clear D gene. Being an ORF, TRBV23-1 has a function that is uncertain. The V end was cut by 4 bases, the J end by 8 bases, with 12 bases between. This CDR3 is 13 amino acids long. The CDR3 reads CASSRGSPYEQFF. CDR3 DNA: TGCGCCAGCAGTCGAGGTAGCCCCTATGAGCAGTTCTTC.

The J gene is TRBJ1-1, the V gene TRBV18; tentative D call: TRBD1 (5 bases). The germline V gene has CDR1 KGHSH and CDR2 LQKENI. This CDR3 has 19 amino acids. V lost 3 bases, J lost 11 bases, and 34 bases lay in between. The CDR3 reads CASSPTSMGGISATSWAFF. The DNA for the CDR3 is TGTGCCAGCTCACCGACCTCCATGGGGGGAATCAGCGCGACTAGCTGGGCTTTCTTT.

This clonotype was picked up many times. J is TRBJ2-3 and V is TRBV18; the D is unclear. With 3 bases removed from V and 4 bases from J, the gap between germline ends came to 14 bases. The CDR3 is 15 amino acids. CDR1 is KGHSH and CDR2 is LQKENI in the germline V gene. The CDR3: CASSPRTPRADTQYF. CDR3 DNA sequence: TGTGCCAGCTCACCTCGGACGCCCAGAGCAGATACGCAGTATTTT. Looking up the rest from reference TRBV18 and TRBJ2-3 gives the full variable domain: NAGVMQNPRHLVRRRGQEARLRCSPMKGHSHVYWYRQLPEEGLKFMVYLQKENIIDESGMPKERFSAEFPKEGPSILRIQQVVRGDSAAYFCASSPRTPRADTQYFGPGTRLTVL.

This clonotype was observed a handful of times. The V and J genes are TRBV27 and TRBJ1-2; D is undetermined. This CDR3 has 13 amino acids. Germline lookup yields CDR1 MNHEY and CDR2 SMNVEV (reference sequence). V was shortened by 2 bases and J by 8 bases, with 12 bases between the two germline ends. The CDR3 here is CASSLTPGLGYTF. For the CDR3, the DNA is TGTGCCAGCAGTTTAACCCCCGGGCTAGGCTACACCTTC.

This clonotype was seen only a few times. The chain carries TRBV9 and TRBJ2-5; weak D call: TRBD2 (5 bases). This CDR3 spans 15 amino acids. Per the germline V gene, CDR1 is SGDLS and CDR2 is YYNGEE. V was pared by 0 bases and J by 4 bases, with 13 bases between. The CDR3 coding sequence is TGTGCCAGCAGCGTAGATCGAGGGTTGGGAGAGACCCAGTACTTC. This translates into CASSVDRGLGETQYF.

The V and J genes are TRBV11-2 and TRBJ2-1; D unresolved. The CDR3 is made up of 15 amino acids. Germline loops: CDR1 SGHAT, CDR2 FQNNGV. The V end lost 1 base, the J end lost 7 bases, and 14 bases lay between the germline ends. CDR3 coding DNA: TGTGCCAGCAGCTTAGTCAGGCGGCAGAATAATGAGCAGTTCTTC. Its translation is CASSLVRRQNNEQFF.

In this sample, this clonotype turned up many times. The chain recombines TRBV5-1 with TRBJ2-7; D not certain. The CDR3 spans 11 residues. CDR1 is SGHRS, CDR2 YFSETQ, per germline. V lost 7 bases, J lost 5 bases, and 10 bases lay in between. This CDR3 is CASRNRNEQYF. CDR3 DNA sequence: TGCGCCAGCCGGAATAGAAACGAGCAGTACTTC.

In this sample, this clonotype turned up many times. The CDR3 reads CASSLQGRNNEQFF. The DNA for the CDR3 is TGTGCCAGCAGTTTACAGGGGCGCAACAATGAGCAGTTCTTC. The V and J genes are TRBV12-3 or TRBV12-4 and TRBJ2-1; the D gene is possibly TRBD1 (6 bases). V gave up 2 bases and J gave up 5 bases, with 10 bases separating them. This CDR3 contains 14 residues.

This clonotype was seen more than once but under ten times. The chain employs TRBV12-3 or TRBV12-4 and TRBJ1-2; a weak D match, TRBD1 (6 bases). V lost 7 bases and J 2 bases, leaving 20 bases between the germline ends. The CDR3 sequence is 16 residues long. The CDR3 loop is CASTPLIARGNYGYTF. CDR3 DNA: TGTGCCAGCACCCCCCTGATAGCAAGGGGGAACTATGGCTACACCTTC.

This clonotype was observed a few times. The chain combines TRBV6-2 or TRBV6-3 with TRBJ2-2; 7 bases match TRBD1. Germline values: CDR1 MNHEY, CDR2 SVGEGT. The trim removed 2 bases at V and 9 bases at J, leaving 18 bases unmatched. CDR3 length: 18 amino acids. CDR3 in amino acids: CASSYTVSSETGRRELFF. The CDR3 DNA reads as TGTGCCAGCAGTTACACCGTATCCTCCGAGACAGGGCGAAGGGAGCTGTTTTTT.

The chain recombines TRBV15 with TRBJ2-1; D may correspond to TRBD1 or TRBD2 (6 bases each). This CDR3 comprises 14 residues. V lost 0 bases and J lost 6, with 9 bases in between. Per the germline V gene, CDR1 is LNHNV and CDR2 is YYDKDF (reference sequence). CDR3 loop: CATSREGGFNEQFF. The CDR3 DNA sequence: TGTGCCACCAGCAGAGAAGGGGGGTTCAATGAGCAGTTCTTC.

V usage is TRBV7-2 and J usage is TRBJ2-1; D tentatively fits TRBD1 or TRBD2 (5 bases each). Trimming removed 5 bases at V and 9 bases at J, with 11 bases between. Germline V gene lookup returns CDR1 SGHTA and CDR2 FQGNSA. The CDR3 has 12 residues. This CDR3 is CASSLTRGEQFF. The CDR3 DNA follows: TGTGCCAGCAGCCTCACTAGGGGTGAGCAGTTCTTC. The whole variable domain, filled in from reference TRBV7-2 and TRBJ2-1, reads GAGVSQSPSNKVTEKGKDVELRCDPISGHTALYWYRQSLGQGLEFLIYFQGNSAPDKSGLPSDRFSAERTGGSVSTLTIQRTQQEDSAVYLCASSLTRGEQFFGPGTRLTVL.

This clonotype was detected only once. V and J are TRBV7-6 and TRBJ2-1; D is possibly TRBD1 (5 bases). V lost 7 bases, J lost 2 bases, and 18 bases lay in between. The CDR3 runs to 16 residues. Germline-derived CDR1 and CDR2 are SGHVS and FNYEAQ. CDR3 region: CASTRSRTTPYNEQFF. CDR3 in DNA: TGTGCCAGCACTCGAAGTAGGACAACCCCCTACAATGAGCAGTTCTTC.